The 21 T cell receptor beta chains listed next were all sequenced from one sample in a study of regulatory T cells in long-lasting Graves disease. Time point denoted: newly diagnosed GD, antithyroid drugs for less than 3 months. Following extraction of RNA from PBMCs, that RNA was used to make the TCR library. According to the study, TCR beta libraries were built with iRepertoire HTBI primers and CDR3-region Arm-PCR. Via MiXCR, TCRdb re-called the multiplex PCR reads, giving one row per CDR3 protein. The repertoire holds about 530,000 distinct CDR3 sequences, with approximately 16% as singletons. This same sample was also taken into another study, of T cells in Graves' hyperthyroidism and ophthalmopathy.

Source: peripheral blood mononuclear cells (PBMCs), taken at new diagnosis, from a patient treated with antithyroid drugs. The receptor source for this set is a woman aged 35-60 years with Graves disease.

The gene calls are TRBV28 and TRBJ2-5; 7 bases map to TRBD2. This CDR3 spans 14 amino acids. Germline V gene lookup returns CDR1 MDHEN and CDR2 SYDVKM. With V trimmed by 9 bases and J by 5 bases, 12 bases remained unmatched. The CDR3, as DNA: TGTGCCAGACTGGACCGCGGGGGTCGGGAGACCCAGTACTTC. This translates into CARLDRGGRETQYF.

This clonotype turned up a few times. The rearrangement uses TRBV27 and TRBJ1-2; no reliable D call. The CDR3 runs to 15 residues. Trimming pared 5 bases from V and 3 bases from J, leaving 16 bases between. The germline V gene encodes CDR1 MNHEY and CDR2 SMNVEV (reference sequence). The CDR3 protein is CASSPIAQLDYGYTF. In nucleotides, the CDR3 is TGTGCCAGCAGTCCCATCGCACAGTTGGACTATGGCTACACCTTC.

This clonotype was observed a single time. DNA for the CDR3: TGTGCCAGCAGCTTAGCGCCAGGACGAGGCACTGAAGCTTTCTTT. It yields the protein CASSLAPGRGTEAFF. V and J are TRBV7-2 and TRBJ1-1, with unresolved D. This CDR3 region has 15 residues. CDR1 and CDR2 (germline): SGHTA, FQGNSA. Between the trimmed V and J ends, which lost 0 bases and 4 bases, there was a span of 12 bases.

The V call is TRBV4-2, the J call TRBJ1-5; TRBD1 might be the D (5 bases). CDR1 and CDR2 from the germline V gene are LGHNA and YNFKEQ. This CDR3 spans 15 amino acids. The germline V and J ends were trimmed by 0 bases and 7 bases, with 13 bases remaining between them. The CDR3 protein is CASSQERGRGQPQHF. The CDR3 DNA follows: TGTGCCAGCAGCCAAGAGAGGGGAAGGGGACAGCCCCAGCATTTT.

The DNA for the CDR3 is TGTGCCAGTACCTTCGGGCAGTTAGACTATGGCTACACCTTC. The encoded protein is CASTFGQLDYGYTF. The chain carries TRBV19 and TRBJ1-2; D is uncertain. The CDR3 length is 14 residues. CDR1 and CDR2 (germline): LNHDA, SQIVND (reference sequence). The V and J ends lost 7 bases and 3 bases respectively, with 15 bases between them.

As to this clonotype: Possible read error: a much larger clone is one base away. J is TRBJ1-6 and V is TRBV2; 7 bases agree with TRBD1. CDR3 length equals 18 residues. Per the germline V gene, CDR1 is SNHLY and CDR2 is FYNNEI. V shed 3 bases and J 0 bases; nucleotides not matched to a gene: 8. As DNA, the CDR3 is TGTGCCAGCAGTGATGGGGGCCACAGGGGCTCCTATAATTCACCCCTCCACTTT. Its protein product is CASSDGGHRGSYNSPLHF. The complete variable domain, with remaining parts taken from reference TRBV2 and TRBJ1-6, reads EPEVTQTPSHQVTQMGQEVILRCVPISNHLYFYWYRQILGQKVEFLVSFYNNEISEKSEIFDDQFSVERPDGSNFTLKIRSTKLEDSAMYFCASSDGGHRGSYNSPLHFGNGTRLTVT.

This clonotype was picked up many times. The rearrangement links TRBV15 to TRBJ1-1; maybe TRBD1 (6 bases). CDR3 size: 16 residues. V was shortened by 3 bases and J by 1 base, with 15 bases between the two germline ends. Germline V gives CDR1 LNHNV, CDR2 YYDKDF (reference sequence). CDR3 nucleotides: TGTGCCACCAGCAGTATCTCCGGGACATCGAACACTGAAGCTTTCTTT. Amino acids: CATSSISGTSNTEAFF.

The rearrangement joins TRBV5-1 to TRBJ2-3, with TRBD2 as a possible D gene (5 bases). This CDR3 spans 14 amino acids. V lost 0 bases and J lost 5, with 10 bases in between. Germline V gives CDR1 SGHRS, CDR2 YFSETQ. CDR3 residues: CASSLVLGGDTQYF. The CDR3 DNA reads as TGCGCCAGCAGCTTGGTTCTAGGAGGAGATACGCAGTATTTT. Full variable domain (rest looked up from reference TRBV5-1 and TRBJ2-3): KAGVTQTPRYLIKTRGQQVTLSCSPISGHRSVSWYQQTPGQGLQFLFEYFSETQRNKGNFPGRFSGRQFSNSRSEMNVSTLELGDSALYLCASSLVLGGDTQYFGPGTRLTVL.

This clonotype has at least ten counts. The chain combines TRBV11-2 with TRBJ1-2; 7 nucleotides agree with TRBD1. The CDR3 has 18 residues. Germline V gene lookup returns CDR1 SGHAT and CDR2 FQNNGV. V gave up 5 bases and J gave up 2 bases; unmatched junction bases: 17. CDR3 in DNA: TGTGCCAGCAGCCACACCCTAGGGGGCGCACTGGCCAACTATGGCTACACCTTC. Amino acids: CASSHTLGGALANYGYTF. Variable domain in full (rest from reference TRBV11-2 and TRBJ1-2): EAGVAQSPRYKIIEKRQSVAFWCNPISGHATLYWYQQILGQGPKLLIQFQNNGVVDDSQLPKDRFSAERLKGVDSTLKIQPAKLEDSAVYLCASSHTLGGALANYGYTFGSGTRLTVV.

This CDR3 is CASSIAGQGISTGELFF. DNA for the CDR3: TGTGCCAGTAGTATTGCTGGGCAGGGGATTTCCACCGGGGAGCTGTTTTTT. This chain uses TRBV19 with TRBJ2-2; possibly TRBD1 for D (6 bases). Germline lookup yields CDR1 LNHDA and CDR2 SQIVND (reference sequence). Trimming took 3 bases from V and 4 from J, leaving 18 bases between them. The CDR3 consists of 17 residues. Looking up the rest from reference TRBV19 and TRBJ2-2 gives the full variable domain: DGGITQSPKYLFRKEGQNVTLSCEQNLNHDAMYWYRQDPGQGLRLIYYSQIVNDFQKGDIAEGYSVSREKKESFPLTVTSAQKNPTAFYLCASSIAGQGISTGELFFGEGSRLTVL.

This clonotype was recorded many times. The rearrangement joins TRBV5-1 to TRBJ1-1; D is perhaps TRBD1 (5 bases). This CDR3 is 16 amino acids long. V shed 4 bases and J shed 3 bases, with 19 bases lying between them. CDR1 is SGHRS, CDR2 YFSETQ, per germline. CDR3 coding DNA: TGCGCCAGCAGCCGGCGGGGTGGAGGGGCGGACACTGAAGCTTTCTTT. It yields the protein CASSRRGGGADTEAFF. The whole variable domain, remainder taken from reference TRBV5-1 and TRBJ1-1, is KAGVTQTPRYLIKTRGQQVTLSCSPISGHRSVSWYQQTPGQGLQFLFEYFSETQRNKGNFPGRFSGRQFSNSRSEMNVSTLELGDSALYLCASSRRGGGADTEAFFGQGTRLTVV.

The sample holds many counts of this clonotype. V usage is TRBV28 and J usage is TRBJ1-4; TRBD1 is a possible D gene (5 bases). The CDR3 sequence is 15 residues long. V lost 6 bases, J lost 7 bases, and 18 bases lay in between. Germline V gives CDR1 MDHEN, CDR2 SYDVKM. The CDR3 loop reads CASSDTGTAIEKLFF. The CDR3 DNA reads as TGTGCCAGCAGCGATACCGGGACGGCAATTGAAAAACTGTTTTTT.

The rearrangement uses TRBV19 and TRBJ2-2; D call uncertain. This CDR3 has 14 residues. V was shortened by 3 bases and J by 3 bases, with 8 bases between the two germline ends. Germline V gene lookup returns CDR1 LNHDA and CDR2 SQIVND (reference sequence). CDR3 bases: TGTGCCAGTAGTATGGGGTGGGACACCGGGGAGCTGTTTTTT. It encodes CASSMGWDTGELFF.

Many counts were recorded for this clonotype. The chain couples TRBV6-1 to TRBJ2-1; 9 nucleotides agree with TRBD2. The V and J ends lost 6 bases and 2 bases, in that order; junction bases with no gene match: 11. Looked up from germline, CDR1 is MNHNS and CDR2 is SASEGT. This CDR3 region has 17 residues. The chain's CDR3 is CASRKRVRGGPYNEQFF. The CDR3, as DNA: TGTGCCAGCAGGAAAAGGGTGCGGGGGGGCCCCTACAATGAGCAGTTCTTC.

This clonotype was picked up many times. The chain recombines TRBV20-1 with TRBJ2-7; D remains unclear. V was trimmed by 1 base and J by 1 base, leaving 11 bases between them. In germline, CDR1 is DFQATT, CDR2 SNEGSKA (reference sequence). The CDR3 is 14 amino acids. For the CDR3, the DNA is TGCAGTGCTAGAGGGAAGGATTTGTCCTACGAGCAGTACTTC. Residues: CSARGKDLSYEQYF.

This clonotype was detected a few times. One junction end disagrees with the germline gene, perhaps due to a read error. The chain couples TRBV3-1 to TRBJ1-6, with unresolved D. In germline, CDR1 is LGHDT, CDR2 YNNKEL (reference sequence). This CDR3 has 16 amino acids. CDR3 in amino acids: CASSEDLSSYNSPLHF. CDR3 sequence (DNA): TGTGCCAGCAGCGAAGACCTTAGCTCCTATAATTCACCCCTCCACTTT. Full variable domain (remainder filled in from reference TRBV3-1 and TRBJ1-6): DTAVSQTPKYLVTQMGNDKSIKCEQNLGHDTMYWYKQDSKKFLKIMFSYNNKELIINETVPNRFSPKSPDKAHLNLHINSLELGDSAVYFCASSEDLSSYNSPLHFGNGTRLTVT.

This clonotype was counted a few times. V usage is TRBV7-9 and J usage is TRBJ2-3; D gene ambiguous. CDR3 length: 16 residues. V gave up 2 bases and J gave up 1 base, with 13 bases separating them. Germline V gives CDR1 SEHNR, CDR2 FQNEAQ (reference sequence). For the CDR3, the DNA is TGTGCCAGCAGCTTACACGACTTCCCTGGCACAGATACGCAGTATTTT. Translation: CASSLHDFPGTDTQYF.

The chain uses TRBV7-9 and TRBJ1-1; 10 bases match TRBD1. Germline CDR1 is SEHNR and CDR2 is FQNEAQ (reference sequence). The ends lost 7 bases at V and 2 bases at J; junction bases unmatched: 10. This CDR3 spans 16 amino acids. The CDR3 DNA follows: TGTGCCAGCAAGACAGGGGGCGCAGACTTAAACACTGAAGCTTTCTTT. Translated, it gives CASKTGGADLNTEAFF.

This clonotype has more than one count but fewer than ten. The chain couples TRBV19 to TRBJ1-5, with D unclear. Germline values: CDR1 LNHDA, CDR2 SQIVND (reference sequence). V was clipped by 4 bases and J by 12 bases, with 16 bases between them. The CDR3 has 13 amino acids. The chain's CDR3 is CASSTYSLANQHF. CDR3 in DNA: TGTGCCAGTAGTACATATAGCCTAGCGAACCAGCATTTT.

This chain connects TRBV14 to TRBJ1-2; D not resolved. Germline CDR1 and CDR2: SGHDN and FVKESK. The V end lost 4 bases, the J end lost 4 bases, and 16 bases lay between the germline ends. CDR3 length: 15 amino acids. CDR3 in amino acids: CASSPLQGGIYGYTF. Here the CDR3 DNA reads TGTGCCAGCAGCCCCCTCCAAGGAGGGATCTATGGCTACACCTTC.

V and J are TRBV4-1 and TRBJ1-3; D ambiguous. Germline values: CDR1 MGHRA, CDR2 YSYEKL. The CDR3 covers 15 residues. Trimming left V 1 base short and J 0 bases short, with 7 bases between. CDR3 coding DNA: TGCGCCAGCAGCCAAGGGACTCACTCTGGAAACACCATATATTTT. Translated: CASSQGTHSGNTIYF.